This is a list of T cell receptor beta chains from one sample in a study of blood T cell repertoires in COVID-19. Only in-frame clones appear in the TCRdb table, and some are missing; sequencing was by immunoSEQ multiplex PCR. The sample contains fewer than 250,000 clones, 80% to 95% of which appear only once. Sequencing used peripheral blood. These TCRs come from a man aged 60 to 75 with COVID-19, enrolled during active disease. The CDR3 runs from the conserved cysteine through the conserved F or W. Fields, in order: V gene, clone size, D gene, J gene, CDR3 DNA, CDR3 protein. D genes are given only for firm matches. For some rows the clone size is stated as once, few or many, or as a class when expanded; others skip it.

TRBV21-1	-	-	TRBJ1-5	TGTGCCAGCAGCAAAGATGGCAGGTGGCCGCCCCAGCATTTT	CASSKDGRWPPQHF
TRBV19	-	TRBD1	TRBJ2-2	TGTGCCAGTAGCCTCAGGGGGCATGACAAGACCGGGGAGCTGTTTTTT	CASSLRGHDKTGELFF
TRBV7-9	-	-	TRBJ2-4	TGTGCCAGCAGCGCCGATAGATACCCGGGCAAAAACATTCAGTACTTC	CASSADRYPGKNIQYF
TRBV6-5	few	TRBD2	TRBJ2-7	TGTGCCAGCAGTTACTCGACTAGCGGAGTACAGTACGAGCAGTACTTC	CASSYSTSGVQYEQYF
TRBV6-2/TRBV6-3	-	-	TRBJ1-2	TGTGCCAGCAGTTACGAGCGGAGCTATGGCTACACCTTC	CASSYERSYGYTF
TRBV4-2	-	-	TRBJ1-2	TGTGCCAGCAGCCAAGCCGGGGTTGACTATGGCTACACCTTC	CASSQAGVDYGYTF
TRBV19	-	TRBD1	TRBJ1-5	TGTGCCAGTAGCCTACCGGACAGGGCAAGCAATCAGCCCCAGCATTTT	CASSLPDRASNQPQHF
TRBV5-8	-	-	TRBJ2-2	TGTGCCAGCAGCTTGGCCAAAACGAACACCGGGGAGCTGTTTTTT	CASSLAKTNTGELFF
TRBV6-6	-	-	TRBJ1-5	TGTGCCAGCAGTTACGGCCGGGACAATCAGCCCCAGCATTTT	CASSYGRDNQPQHF
TRBV6-5	-	-	TRBJ2-1	TGTGCCAGCCGGACAGCCTCCTACAATGAGCAGTTCTTC	CASRTASYNEQFF
TRBV5-1	-	-	TRBJ1-1	TGCGCCAGCAGCTTACTGACAAATTTGAACACTGAAGCTTTCTTT	CASSLLTNLNTEAFF
TRBV19	-	TRBD1	TRBJ2-7	TGTGCCAGTAGTACCCGACAGGGTTTGGGGGCCTACGAGCAGTACTTC	CASSTRQGLGAYEQYF
TRBV6-6	-	-	TRBJ2-3	TGTGCCAGCAGGCCTAGTGGTGATACGCAGTATTTT	CASRPSGDTQYF
TRBV4-2	once	TRBD1	TRBJ2-7	TGTGCCAGCAGCCAGGGGGGGACAGGGACCTACGAGCAGTACTTC	CASSQGGTGTYEQYF
TRBV28	-	TRBD1	TRBJ1-6	TGTGCCAGCAGAAGGGACAGGGGTTCACCCCTCCACTTT	CASRRDRGSPLHF
TRBV9	-	TRBD1	TRBJ1-2	TGTGCCAGCAGCCCGGGACAGGGGGATGGCTACACCTTC	CASSPGQGDGYTF
TRBV7-2	-	TRBD2	TRBJ2-7	TGTGCCAGCAGCCCAGGACTAGCTAGTCACGAGCAGTACTTC	CASSPGLASHEQYF
TRBV27	-	TRBD2	TRBJ2-3	TGTGCCAGCAGTTTCGGTGGGGAGGGGATGGGAGATACGCAGTATTTT	CASSFGGEGMGDTQYF
TRBV4-2	few	TRBD1	TRBJ1-2	TGTGCCAGCAGCCCTGAGGCGGACAGGAGCAACTATGGCTACACCTTC	CASSPEADRSNYGYTF
TRBV5-1	-	TRBD1	TRBJ2-7	TGCGCCAGCAGCGGAAACAGGGGACGTAGGTACGAGCAGTACTTC	CASSGNRGRRYEQYF
TRBV4-1	-	TRBD1	TRBJ2-1	TGCGCCAGCAGCTCGGGACAGGGGTTCAATGAGCAGTTCTTC	CASSSGQGFNEQFF
TRBV7-7	-	-	TRBJ1-4	TGTGCTAGCAGCCCCCGGCAGGATGGAAAACTGTTTTTT	CASSPRQDGKLFF
TRBV5-6	-	TRBD2	TRBJ2-7	TGTGCCAGCAGCCGTCGCACTAGCGGGAGCGAGCAGTACTTC	CASSRRTSGSEQYF
TRBV3-1/TRBV3-2	-	-	TRBJ2-2	TGTGCCAGCAGCCAAGGTAGCCGGAACACCGGGGAGCTGTTTTTT	CASSQGSRNTGELFF
TRBV5-1	-	-	TRBJ2-1	TGCGCCAGCAGCTTAGGCAGTCCCCCGGGGGAGCAGTTCTTC	CASSLGSPPGEQFF